The 25 T cell receptor beta chains given below trace back to one sample, sequenced in a study of PD-L1 blockade in urothelial cancer. Produced via immunoSEQ multiplex PCR; TCRdb's table is partial and in-frame only. The sample holds over 100,000 clones, 85% to 95% seen once. Time point defined: peripheral blood 6 weeks after treatment start. Sequencing used PBMCs, obtained around atezolizumab (anti-PD-L1) treatment. These receptors came from a man aged 55-75 years with urothelial cancer.

The chain links TRBV19 to TRBJ1-5; possible D gene TRBD1, 6 bases. The V end lost 7 bases, the J end lost 5 bases, and 21 bases lay between the germline ends. The CDR3 is 16 residues long. Germline V gives CDR1 LNHDA, CDR2 SQIVND (reference sequence). CDR3 DNA: TGTGCCAGTACCCCCCTAAACACAGGGCTAGATCAGCCCCAGCATTTT. Translating it yields CASTPLNTGLDQPQHF.

The chain recombines TRBV14 with TRBJ2-1, with a tentative D call TRBD1 (6 bases). CDR1 and CDR2 (germline): SGHDN, FVKESK. This CDR3 is 13 amino acids long. V was cut by 0 bases and J by 8 bases, with 8 bases left in between. The CDR3, as DNA: TGTGCCAGCAGCCAAGATTGGGGGCATGAGCAGTTCTTC. Protein sequence: CASSQDWGHEQFF.

The V gene is TRBV10-1, the J gene TRBJ2-1; 12 bases map to TRBD2. The V segment lost 3 bases and the J segment 6 bases; nucleotides outside the gene matches: 9. Germline values: CDR1 WNHNN, CDR2 SYGVQD (reference sequence). CDR3 length: 17 residues. In DNA, the CDR3 is TGCGCCAGCAGTGATGAGGACTGGACTAGCGGGGTCAATGAGCAGTTCTTC. Protein product: CASSDEDWTSGVNEQFF.

This chain uses TRBV5-1 with TRBJ1-2; TRBD1 matches at 7 bases. Unmatched junction bases numbered 5, after V lost 4 bases and J lost 2 bases. Germline CDR1 and CDR2: SGHRS and YFSETQ. CDR3 length: 14 amino acids. The CDR3 is CASSRTTGNYGYTF. In nucleotides, the CDR3 is TGCGCCAGCAGCCGAACGACAGGGAACTATGGCTACACCTTC.

The chain employs TRBV7-2 and TRBJ2-7; 11 bases line up with TRBD2. V was pared by 3 bases and J by 7 bases, with 5 bases of the junction left unmatched. CDR3 length: 14 amino acids. CDR1 and CDR2 (germline): SGHTA, FQGNSA. The CDR3 is CASSFSGRAREQYF. CDR3 coding DNA: TGTGCCAGCAGCTTTAGCGGGAGGGCTAGAGAGCAGTACTTC.

The J gene is TRBJ2-2, the V gene TRBV19; 8 nucleotides match TRBD1. J was trimmed by 5 bases and V by 4 bases; bases with no gene match: 6. CDR1 is LNHDA and CDR2 is SQIVND in the germline V gene (reference sequence). This CDR3 has 15 residues. For the CDR3, the DNA is TGTGCCAGTAGTAGGGCGGGACAGGTGACCGGGGAGCTGTTTTTT. Encoded protein: CASSRAGQVTGELFF. The entire variable domain, with the rest obtained from reference TRBV19 and TRBJ2-2, is as follows: DGGITQSPKYLFRKEGQNVTLSCEQNLNHDAMYWYRQDPGQGLRLIYYSQIVNDFQKGDIAEGYSVSREKKESFPLTVTSAQKNPTAFYLCASSRAGQVTGELFFGEGSRLTVL.

V and J are TRBV2 and TRBJ2-1; 11 nucleotides align to TRBD2. Trimming took 3 bases from V and 6 from J; bases not matched to a gene: 10. Germline V gives CDR1 SNHLY, CDR2 FYNNEI. The CDR3 length is 17 residues. The DNA of the CDR3 is TGTGCCAGCAGTGACGTAGCGCGGACTAGCGGGTCCAATGAGCAGTTCTTC. As protein: CASSDVARTSGSNEQFF.

This clone was found once. The chain combines TRBV11-3 with TRBJ2-1; 7 positions match TRBD2. After removal of 8 bases from V and 0 bases from J, the junction contained 7 bases not matched to a gene. Germline V CDR1 and CDR2: SGHNT, YENEEA. CDR3 size: 15 residues. CDR3 bases: TGTGCCAGCGCACTTGGCGGGAGCTCCTACAATGAGCAGTTCTTC. Residues: CASALGGSSYNEQFF.

The chain combines TRBV9 with TRBJ2-7; 7 bases align to TRBD1. V trimming: 4 bases; J trimming: 0 bases; junction bases outside the gene matches: 7. CDR3 length: 15 amino acids. Looked up from germline, CDR1 is SGDLS and CDR2 is YYNGEE. The CDR3 region is CASSPRQGSSYEQYF. CDR3 bases: TGTGCCAGCAGCCCGCGACAGGGTAGCTCCTACGAGCAGTACTTC.

V gene TRBV5-5 combines with J gene TRBJ1-4, with D possibly being TRBD1 (6 bases). V was trimmed by 3 bases and J by 0 bases, leaving 12 bases between them. Per the germline V gene, CDR1 is SGHKS and CDR2 is YYEKEE (reference sequence). CDR3 length: 16 amino acids. The CDR3 reads CASSWSGGATNEKLFF. The CDR3 coding sequence is TGTGCCAGCAGCTGGTCGGGGGGCGCAACTAATGAAAAACTGTTTTTT.

This clone occurred once. This chain joins TRBV12-5 and TRBJ2-3; TRBD1 matches 7 bases. The CDR3 length is 13 residues. V shed 4 bases, J shed 11 bases, and the junction held 9 bases outside the gene matches. The germline V gene encodes CDR1 LGHNT and CDR2 FRNRAP. CDR3 bases: TGTGCTAGTGGTTCGGTATGGACAGGAGGGCAGTATTTT. Protein sequence: CASGSVWTGGQYF. The complete variable domain, with remaining parts taken from reference TRBV12-5 and TRBJ2-3, reads DARVTQTPRHKVTEMGQEVTMRCQPILGHNTVFWYRQTMMQGLELLAYFRNRAPLDDSGMPKDRFSAEMPDATLATLKIQPSEPRDSAVYFCASGSVWTGGQYFGPGTRLTVL.

The J gene is TRBJ2-1, the V gene TRBV7-2; 12 bases fit TRBD2. Germline V gene data show CDR1 as SGHTA and CDR2 as FQGNSA. The junction had 9 bases not matched to a gene; V was cut back by 5 bases and J by 7 bases. The CDR3 is 16 residues long. The CDR3 nucleotides are TGTGCCAGCAGCGGAACTAGCGGGGGGCTGACTAATGAGCAGTTCTTC. Protein sequence: CASSGTSGGLTNEQFF.

This chain joins TRBV27 and TRBJ1-1; 8 nucleotides line up with TRBD1. V lost 1 base, J lost 5 bases, and 6 bases stayed unmatched. CDR1 and CDR2 (germline): MNHEY, SMNVEV (reference sequence). The CDR3 extends over 15 amino acids. CDR3 protein: CASSLYDRGGTEAFF. CDR3 DNA sequence: TGTGCCAGCAGTTTATACGACAGGGGTGGAACTGAAGCTTTCTTT.

Within the sample, this clone is medium-sized. The J gene is TRBJ2-5, the V gene TRBV7-8; 14 nucleotides match TRBD2. J was trimmed by 5 bases and V by 3 bases; bases with no gene match: 2. Germline V gene sequence: CDR1 SGHVS, CDR2 FQNEAQ. CDR3 size: 15 residues. CDR3 DNA: TGTGCCAGCAGCTTCCGACTAGCGGGAGGGGAGACCCAGTACTTC. This sequence encodes CASSFRLAGGETQYF.

The V and J genes are TRBV15 and TRBJ2-3; 10 bases fit TRBD2. V shed 1 base and J 3 bases; nucleotides not matched to a gene: 4. The germline gives CDR1 LNHNV, CDR2 YYDKDF (reference sequence). CDR3 length: 16 amino acids. The CDR3 DNA reads TGTGCCACCAGCAGAGGGCTAGCGGGAGTGACAGATACGCAGTATTTT. This encodes CATSRGLAGVTDTQYF.

The CDR3 DNA sequence: TGTGCCAGCAGCCATCTCTTAGGGAGCTGGGGGGAGTGGGAGACCCAGTACTTC. Protein product: CASSHLLGSWGEWETQYF. This chain joins TRBV7-2 and TRBJ2-5; D is possibly TRBD2 (6 bases). The V and J ends lost 5 bases and 5 bases respectively, with 27 bases between them. This CDR3 has 18 residues. Germline loops: CDR1 SGHTA, CDR2 FQGNSA.

The gene calls are TRBV28 and TRBJ2-7, with D tentatively TRBD1 (5 bases). The length of the CDR3 is 15 residues. Per the germline V gene, CDR1 is MDHEN and CDR2 is SYDVKM. The V and J ends lost 2 bases and 9 bases respectively, with 20 bases between them. Written as DNA, the CDR3 is TGTGCCAGCAGTTTAAGCAGGGCGGCCCTTCTTGGGCAGTACTTC. It translates to CASSLSRAALLGQYF.

This chain joins TRBV9 and TRBJ2-7; TRBD2 matches 13 bases. Germline CDR1 SGDLS, CDR2 YYNGEE. Trimming removed 4 bases from V and 4 bases from J; junction bases left unmatched: 5. The CDR3 consists of 15 residues. CDR3 sequence: CASSLGLAGEYEQYF. CDR3 bases: TGTGCCAGCAGCCTTGGACTAGCGGGGGAGTACGAGCAGTACTTC.

The CDR3 spells CASSARGLGEQYF. In DNA form, the CDR3 reads TGTGCCAGCAGTGCTAGGGGGTTAGGCGAGCAGTACTTC. V and J are TRBV2 and TRBJ2-7; weak D call: TRBD1 (6 bases). Germline CDR1 is SNHLY and CDR2 is FYNNEI. V lost 4 bases and J 6 bases, leaving 13 bases between the germline ends. The CDR3 is 13 residues long.

This sequence joins TRBV7-9 and TRBJ2-5; TRBD2 agrees at 9 bases. Trimming at V came to 5 bases and at J to 2 bases, leaving 3 bases not matched to a gene. This CDR3 region has 14 residues. Germline CDR1 reads SEHNR; CDR2 reads FQNEAQ (reference sequence). CDR3 protein: CASSRLAGQETQYF. CDR3 DNA: TGTGCCAGCAGCAGGCTAGCGGGACAAGAGACCCAGTACTTC.

The CDR3 DNA reads TGTGCCAGCAGCTTGATAGCGAAGTCCTACGAGCAGTACTTC. Translation gives CASSLIAKSYEQYF. The chain joins TRBV7-2 to TRBJ2-7; D possibly corresponds to TRBD2 (5 bases). The V gene's germline CDR1 is SGHTA and CDR2 FQGNSA. Trimming pared 3 bases from V and 1 base from J, leaving 10 bases between. The CDR3 runs 14 residues.

The chain links TRBV6-1 to TRBJ2-5; TRBD1 aligns across 8 bases. Losses at the gene ends were 1 base for V and 5 bases for J; bases not matched to a gene: 6. This CDR3 has 15 amino acids. Germline V gives CDR1 MNHNS, CDR2 SASEGT. This CDR3 is CASSEGYRGDETQYF. The CDR3, as DNA: TGTGCCAGCAGTGAAGGGTACAGGGGGGATGAGACCCAGTACTTC.

The CDR3 sequence is CASSSIVAGGEDTQYF. The CDR3 DNA follows: TGCGCCAGCAGCTCAATAGTAGCGGGGGGGGAAGATACGCAGTATTTT. The chain is built from TRBV5-1 and TRBJ2-3, with 11 bases that match TRBD2. Germline CDR1 reads SGHRS; CDR2 reads YFSETQ. The J segment lost 5 bases and the V segment lost 3 bases, leaving 8 bases of the junction unmatched. This CDR3 has 16 residues. Drawing the rest from reference TRBV5-1 and TRBJ2-3, the complete variable domain is KAGVTQTPRYLIKTRGQQVTLSCSPISGHRSVSWYQQTPGQGLQFLFEYFSETQRNKGNFPGRFSGRQFSNSRSEMNVSTLELGDSALYLCASSSIVAGGEDTQYFGPGTRLTVL.

V gene TRBV5-1 combines with J gene TRBJ2-7; 12 nucleotides agree with TRBD1. The CDR3 consists of 14 residues. V was clipped by 4 bases and J by 5 bases; unmatched bases: 4. CDR1 and CDR2 from the germline V gene are SGHRS and YFSETQ. CDR3 in DNA: TGCGCCAGCAGCCGGGGACAGGGGGCGGACGAGCAGTACTTC. This translates into CASSRGQGADEQYF. Variable domain in full (rest from reference TRBV5-1 and TRBJ2-7): KAGVTQTPRYLIKTRGQQVTLSCSPISGHRSVSWYQQTPGQGLQFLFEYFSETQRNKGNFPGRFSGRQFSNSRSEMNVSTLELGDSALYLCASSRGQGADEQYFGPGTRLTVT.

The chain couples TRBV30 to TRBJ2-6, with D perhaps matching TRBD1 (6 bases). V lost 3 bases and J 1 base, leaving 13 bases between the germline ends. The germline gives CDR1 GTSNPN, CDR2 SVGIG (reference sequence). There are 16 residues in the CDR3. For the CDR3, the DNA is TGTGCCTGGAGAAATACAGGGTTATCTGGGGCCAACGTCCTGACTTTC. Amino acids: CAWRNTGLSGANVLTF.